These 14 T cell receptor beta chains originate from one sample sequenced in a study of shared clonotypes between healthy human individuals. Naive CD8 cells comprised CD45RO-negative, CCR7-positively selected cells, excluding terminally differentiated effector memory CD45RA+ cells. Sequencing used immunoSEQ multiplex PCR; TCRdb keeps in-frame clones, though not all of them. The data show 2 million or so clones, 85% to 95% seen once. Sequencing input: naive CD8+ T cells sorted from blood. Receptor source: a man between 18 and 35 years old in good health.

On this clone itself: Other nucleotide sequences from this sample produce the same CDR3. The rearrangement joins TRBV9 to TRBJ2-2; D is undetermined. CDR3 length: 14 amino acids. Germline V gene sequence: CDR1 SGDLS, CDR2 YYNGEE. Trimming shortened V by 0 bases and J by 6 bases, and 9 bases separated the two germline ends. CDR3 amino acids: CASSVDGVAGELFF. CDR3 sequence (DNA): TGTGCCAGCAGCGTAGATGGGGTAGCCGGGGAGCTGTTTTTT.

This rearrangement joins TRBV6-5 to TRBJ2-7; 8 bases line up with TRBD2. CDR3 length: 15 residues. Trimming removed 2 bases from V and 3 bases from J; junction bases left unmatched: 6. Germline V lookup: CDR1 MNHEY, CDR2 SVGAGI. CDR3 sequence (DNA): TGTGCCAGCAGTTACGACGGGGGGGACTACTACGAGCAGTACTTC. Encoded protein: CASSYDGGDYYEQYF.

In DNA form, the CDR3 reads TGTGCCAGCAGCTCACAGACTAGCGGGAGCAAGTACTTC. It specifies CASSSQTSGSKYF. The V gene is TRBV5-4, the J gene TRBJ2-7; 12 bases fit TRBD2. Germline V CDR1 and CDR2: SGHNT, YYREEE (reference sequence). V lost 3 bases and J lost 11; bases outside the gene matches: 6. This CDR3 has 13 residues.

The chain employs TRBV4-1 and TRBJ2-3; TRBD1 is a possible D gene (5 bases). The CDR3 runs 15 residues. The ends were cut back, 0 bases at V and 7 bases at J, with 14 bases in the middle. Germline V gives CDR1 MGHRA, CDR2 YSYEKL. The chain's CDR3 is CASSQDKGAEYTQYF. The CDR3 coding sequence is TGCGCCAGCAGCCAAGATAAAGGGGCCGAATATACGCAGTATTTT.

J is TRBJ2-7 and V is TRBV27; 9 bases are a match to TRBD1. V lost 5 bases, J lost 7 bases, and 6 bases stayed unmatched. Looked up from germline, CDR1 is MNHEY and CDR2 is SMNVEV (reference sequence). CDR3 length equals 13 residues. CDR3 sequence reads: CASSQGQGGEQYF. Written as DNA, the CDR3 is TGTGCCAGCAGTCAGGGACAGGGCGGGGAGCAGTACTTC.

CDR3 amino acids: CASTPIREATNEKLFF. In DNA form, the CDR3 reads TGTGCCAGCACCCCGATTCGGGAGGCAACTAATGAAAAACTGTTTTTT. This sequence joins TRBV28 and TRBJ1-4; D remains unclear. With 7 bases removed from V and 0 bases from J, the gap between germline ends came to 15 bases. Looked up from germline, CDR1 is MDHEN and CDR2 is SYDVKM. The CDR3 length is 16 residues.

The J gene is TRBJ2-5, the V gene TRBV9; no reliable D call. Trimming removed 3 bases at V and 1 base at J, with 7 bases between. Germline CDR1 and CDR2: SGDLS and YYNGEE. This CDR3 spans 13 amino acids. The CDR3 DNA follows: TGTGCCAGCAGCGCCCCTGCCCAAGAGACCCAGTACTTC. Its protein product is CASSAPAQETQYF.

The rearrangement joins TRBV19 to TRBJ1-2; no firm D call. CDR3 size: 15 residues. Germline CDR1 is LNHDA and CDR2 is SQIVND (reference sequence). Trimming removed 4 bases at V and 4 bases at J, with 16 bases between. The CDR3 here is CASSKVGSALYGYTF. The DNA for the CDR3 is TGTGCCAGTAGTAAAGTTGGCAGCGCTCTCTATGGCTACACCTTC.

V and J are TRBV13 and TRBJ1-3, with a weak D call TRBD1 (5 bases). The CDR3 contains 15 residues. Germline loops: CDR1 PRHDT, CDR2 FYEKMQ (reference sequence). The ends were cut back, 4 bases at V and 6 bases at J, with 16 bases in the middle. CDR3: CASSSGPDQVNTIYF. CDR3 sequence (DNA): TGTGCCAGCAGCTCGGGACCGGATCAAGTAAACACCATATATTTT.

V usage is TRBV27 and J usage is TRBJ2-7, with 7 bases lining up with TRBD1. Germline lookup yields CDR1 MNHEY and CDR2 SMNVEV (reference sequence). The trim removed 4 bases at V and 2 bases at J, leaving 11 bases unmatched. The CDR3 runs to 16 residues. CDR3 in amino acids: CASSSYPGQTTYEQYF. For the CDR3, the DNA is TGTGCCAGCAGTTCCTATCCGGGACAGACAACCTACGAGCAGTACTTC.

The chain carries TRBV9 and TRBJ2-7; the D is unclear. CDR3 size: 14 residues. In germline, CDR1 is SGDLS, CDR2 YYNGEE. Trimming removed 0 bases at V and 3 bases at J, with 10 bases between. This CDR3 reads CASSVESRFYEQYF. CDR3 nucleotides: TGTGCCAGCAGCGTAGAAAGCAGATTCTACGAGCAGTACTTC.

This clone has a single count. V is TRBV4-3 and J is TRBJ2-1; 7 nucleotides match TRBD2. V shed 0 bases, J shed 4 bases, and the junction held 9 bases outside the gene matches. CDR1 and CDR2 (germline): LGHNA, YSLEER. This CDR3 has 17 amino acids. CDR3 nucleotide sequence: TGCGCCAGCAGCCAAGATCGCGGCGGGAGAGCATACAATGAGCAGTTCTTC. Encoded protein: CASSQDRGGRAYNEQFF.

This chain connects TRBV11-3 to TRBJ2-1; D unresolved. This CDR3 is built from 14 residues. Trimming shortened V by 1 base and J by 8 bases, and 12 bases separated the two germline ends. The germline V gene encodes CDR1 SGHNT and CDR2 YENEEA. The CDR3 sequence: CASSLVWPADEQFF. The DNA of the CDR3 is TGTGCCAGCAGCTTAGTGTGGCCAGCTGATGAGCAGTTCTTC.

Remarks on this clone: This sample includes further DNA sequences coding for the same CDR3. The rearrangement uses TRBV6-1 and TRBJ2-5; D not resolved. V was clipped by 1 base and J by 5 bases, with 8 bases between them. Germline-derived CDR1 and CDR2 are MNHNS and SASEGT. CDR3 length equals 13 residues. CDR3 sequence (DNA): TGTGCCAGCAGTGAAGTACTGGGGGAGACCCAGTACTTC. Translated, it gives CASSEVLGETQYF.